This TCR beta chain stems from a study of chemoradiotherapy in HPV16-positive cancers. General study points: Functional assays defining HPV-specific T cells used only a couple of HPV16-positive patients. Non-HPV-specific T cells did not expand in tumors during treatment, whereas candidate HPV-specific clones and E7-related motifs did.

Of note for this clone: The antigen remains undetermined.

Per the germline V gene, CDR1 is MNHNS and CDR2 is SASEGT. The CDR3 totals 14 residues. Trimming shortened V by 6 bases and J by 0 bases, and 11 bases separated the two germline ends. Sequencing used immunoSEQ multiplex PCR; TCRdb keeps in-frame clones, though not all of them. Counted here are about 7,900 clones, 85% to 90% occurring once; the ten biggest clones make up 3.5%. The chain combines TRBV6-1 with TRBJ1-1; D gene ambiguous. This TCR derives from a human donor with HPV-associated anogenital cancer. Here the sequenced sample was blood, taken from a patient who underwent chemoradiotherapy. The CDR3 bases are TGTGCCAGCAGCGCCGGTCGGATGAACACTGAAGCTTTCTTT. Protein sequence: CASSAGRMNTEAFF.